Following are 29 T cell receptor beta chains from one sample sequenced in a study of cytomegalovirus exposure and HLA in healthy donors. The PCR contained 60 Vbeta and 13 Jbeta primers. Repertoires were generated with immunoSEQ multiplex PCR, while TCRdb's copy carries only in-frame clones and drops some. The top ten clones hold about 0.24% of a sample with 200,000 or so clones, approximately 84% of them seen once. Sequenced material: PBMCs. Source of these receptors: a boy younger than 18 in good health and CMV-seronegative.

The chain couples TRBV4-2 to TRBJ2-5; tentative D call: TRBD1 (6 bases). Germline V gene sequence: CDR1 LGHNA, CDR2 YNFKEQ. Between the trimmed V and J ends, which lost 0 bases and 4 bases, there was a span of 9 bases. There are 14 residues in the CDR3. CDR3 amino acids: CASSQDLGGETQYF. The CDR3 coding sequence is TGTGCCAGCAGCCAAGATCTAGGGGGAGAGACCCAGTACTTC.

The chain links TRBV6-5 to TRBJ1-1; a weak D match, TRBD1 (6 bases). Trimming left V 9 bases short and J 7 bases short, with 15 bases between. CDR3 size: 12 residues. Per germline, CDR1 MNHEY and CDR2 SVGAGI. CDR3 nucleotides: TGTGCCAGTAACTCGCAGGACAGTGAAGCTTTCTTT. Translation gives CASNSQDSEAFF.

V is TRBV27 and J is TRBJ1-6; the D gene is possibly TRBD1 (6 bases). Trimming took 5 bases from V and 4 from J, leaving 12 bases between them. Germline CDR1 MNHEY, CDR2 SMNVEV (reference sequence). This CDR3 comprises 15 residues. CDR3 amino acids: CASSLRTAYNSPLHF. DNA of the CDR3: TGTGCCAGCAGTCTAAGGACAGCGTATAATTCACCCCTCCACTTT.

The rearrangement joins TRBV15 to TRBJ1-5; 7 bases are a match to TRBD1. With V trimmed by 3 bases and J by 1 base, 12 bases remained unmatched. The CDR3 covers 18 residues. Germline V gene sequence: CDR1 LNHNV, CDR2 YYDKDF (reference sequence). CDR3 DNA sequence: TGTGCCACCAGCAGCCAACAGGGGCTAAGGGGAAGCAATCAGCCCCAGCATTTT. It translates to CATSSQQGLRGSNQPQHF.

This clone was counted once. The chain joins TRBV2 to TRBJ2-1, with 9 bases fitting TRBD2. CDR1 is SNHLY, CDR2 FYNNEI, per germline. V lost 7 bases to trimming and J lost 9 bases; unmatched junction nucleotides: 13. The CDR3 covers 15 residues. The CDR3 is CASNPSSGAAGEQFF. The CDR3 nucleotides are TGTGCCAGCAACCCCTCTAGCGGGGCGGCCGGTGAGCAGTTCTTC.

The CDR3 region is CASSETGVGYGYTF. Written as DNA, the CDR3 is TGTGCCAGCAGTGAGACGGGGGTGGGCTATGGCTACACCTTC. This sequence joins TRBV6-4 and TRBJ1-2, with D maybe TRBD1 (5 bases). Looked up from germline, CDR1 is MRHNA and CDR2 is SNTAGT. V dropped 3 bases and J dropped 4 bases, with 12 bases sitting between them. This CDR3 is built from 14 residues.

The chain uses TRBV19 and TRBJ1-5; D call uncertain. This CDR3 spans 12 amino acids. Between the trimmed V and J ends, which lost 9 bases and 5 bases, there was a span of 11 bases. Germline V gene sequence: CDR1 LNHDA, CDR2 SQIVND (reference sequence). CDR3 protein: CASTADYQPQHF. The DNA for the CDR3 is TGTGCCAGCACAGCCGATTATCAGCCCCAGCATTTT.

The DNA for the CDR3 is TGTGCCAGCGGTAGCAGGGTACGCGACGAGCAGTACTTC. It specifies CASGSRVRDEQYF. The chain combines TRBV11-1 with TRBJ2-7; D perhaps matches TRBD1 (5 bases). Germline CDR1 reads SGHAT; CDR2 reads FQDESV (reference sequence). The ends were cut back, 8 bases at V and 5 bases at J, with 16 bases in the middle. The CDR3 totals 13 residues.

The CDR3 region has the DNA TGTGCCTGGGACAGGGGGGTCTTCGGGGCCAACGTCCTGACTTTC. This codes for CAWDRGVFGANVLTF. The J gene is TRBJ2-6, the V gene TRBV30, with 9 positions matching TRBD1. Trimming at V came to 5 bases and at J to 4 bases, leaving 6 bases not matched to a gene. CDR3 length: 15 amino acids. Germline lookup yields CDR1 GTSNPN and CDR2 SVGIG (reference sequence).

The chain links TRBV13 to TRBJ2-5; no clear D. The DNA matches TRBJ2-7 better at its end, which makes the J call doubtful. Germline V gene sequence: CDR1 PRHDT, CDR2 FYEKMQ (reference sequence). The CDR3 runs 12 residues. The CDR3 DNA reads as TGTGCCAGCAGCTTAGGGTTTTACGAGCAGTACTTC. It yields the protein CASSLGFYEQYF.

This clone was picked up a small number of times. CDR3 residues: CASSSLEGGQPQHF. The CDR3 region has the DNA TGTGCCAGCAGTAGTTTGGAGGGAGGACAGCCCCAGCATTTT. The chain carries TRBV6-1 and TRBJ1-5; no firm D call. The V and J ends lost 5 bases and 7 bases respectively, with 15 bases between them. The germline CDR1 and CDR2 sequences are MNHNS and SASEGT. CDR3 length: 14 residues.

The chain uses TRBV28 and TRBJ2-5, with D possibly being TRBD1 (6 bases). The CDR3 is made up of 14 amino acids. Germline CDR1 is MDHEN and CDR2 is SYDVKM. Between the trimmed V and J ends, which lost 2 bases and 4 bases, there was a span of 11 bases. The CDR3 DNA is TGTGCCAGCAGTTTACAGGGGAGAAGAGAGACCCAGTACTTC. Amino acid sequence: CASSLQGRRETQYF.

This rearrangement joins TRBV9 to TRBJ2-2, with D possibly being TRBD2 (5 bases). V shed 6 bases and J shed 6 bases, with 15 bases lying between them. The CDR3 contains 14 residues. Germline CDR1 and CDR2: SGDLS and YYNGEE. The CDR3 spells CASKGEGTAGELFF. In DNA, the CDR3 is TGTGCCAGCAAGGGCGAGGGTACGGCCGGGGAGCTGTTTTTT.

The V gene is TRBV9, the J gene TRBJ1-6, with 7 bases lining up with TRBD1. Per germline, CDR1 SGDLS and CDR2 YYNGEE. V lost 4 bases, J lost 7 bases, and 8 bases stayed unmatched. The CDR3 length is 15 residues. This CDR3 reads CASSLRGQPNSPLHF. In DNA, the CDR3 is TGTGCCAGCAGCTTGAGGGGACAGCCGAATTCACCCCTCCACTTT.

The chain is built from TRBV2 and TRBJ2-5; TRBD2 matches at 13 bases. The germline gives CDR1 SNHLY, CDR2 FYNNEI. V lost 9 bases and J lost 5; bases outside the gene matches: 12. The length of the CDR3 is 16 residues. The CDR3 loop is CASVLGLAGDGETQYF. DNA of the CDR3: TGTGCCAGTGTACTAGGACTAGCGGGGGACGGTGAGACCCAGTACTTC.

The CDR3 DNA sequence: TGCGCCAGCAGCTCTCCGGGGGTAGCTTATGAGCAGTTCTTC. The encoded protein is CASSSPGVAYEQFF. The gene calls are TRBV5-1 and TRBJ2-1; the D gene is possibly TRBD2 (6 bases). This CDR3 spans 14 amino acids. Per germline, CDR1 SGHRS and CDR2 YFSETQ. V was clipped by 3 bases and J by 8 bases, with 15 bases between them.

The rearrangement links TRBV6-6 to TRBJ1-5; tentative D call: TRBD1 (6 bases). Trimming cost V 7 bases and J 1 base, with 14 bases left between them. The CDR3 totals 15 residues. Germline loops: CDR1 MNHNY, CDR2 SVGAGI (reference sequence). The CDR3 DNA sequence: TGTGCCAGCACCACGGACAGCCTAAGCAATCAGCCCCAGCATTTT. Translation gives CASTTDSLSNQPQHF.

V and J are TRBV27 and TRBJ2-1, with 11 nucleotides matching TRBD2. Germline V gene lookup returns CDR1 MNHEY and CDR2 SMNVEV (reference sequence). The CDR3 contains 14 residues. The V segment lost 6 bases and the J segment 9 bases; nucleotides outside the gene matches: 7. The CDR3 here is CASRASGGRGEQFF. In nucleotides, the CDR3 is TGTGCCAGCAGGGCTAGCGGGGGGCGGGGTGAGCAGTTCTTC.

There are a few counts of this clone. The chain is built from TRBV19 and TRBJ1-1; possible D gene TRBD1, 5 bases. CDR1 is LNHDA, CDR2 SQIVND, per germline (reference sequence). CDR3 length equals 16 residues. Trimming cost V 3 bases and J 0 bases, with 14 bases left between them. CDR3 coding DNA: TGTGCCAGTAGTATCCCTTGGGGGGGTATGAACACTGAAGCTTTCTTT. Amino acid sequence: CASSIPWGGMNTEAFF.

The chain recombines TRBV7-8 with TRBJ1-4; 8 nucleotides align to TRBD1. V dropped 5 bases and J dropped 6; count of bases not matched to a gene: 5. Germline V gives CDR1 SGHVS, CDR2 FQNEAQ. This CDR3 spans 14 amino acids. The CDR3 reads CASSHGQGHEKLFF. As DNA, the CDR3 is TGTGCCAGCAGCCACGGACAGGGTCATGAAAAACTGTTTTTT.

This rearrangement joins TRBV30 to TRBJ1-1, with no clear D. CDR3 size: 13 residues. Between the trimmed V and J ends, which lost 3 bases and 10 bases, there was a span of 18 bases. CDR1 is GTSNPN, CDR2 SVGIG, per germline (reference sequence). This chain's CDR3 is CAWRVRIDFGAFF. The CDR3 DNA follows: TGTGCCTGGAGGGTACGAATTGACTTCGGAGCTTTCTTT.

The J gene is TRBJ2-3, the V gene TRBV27; TRBD2 agrees at 7 bases. Germline trimming cut 8 bases from V and 3 bases from J; bases unmatched to any gene: 14. This CDR3 has 16 amino acids. Looked up from germline, CDR1 is MNHEY and CDR2 is SMNVEV (reference sequence). DNA for the CDR3: TGTGCCAGCCAACGGAAATGGAGCGGGACTACAGATACGCAGTATTTT. It translates to CASQRKWSGTTDTQYF.

On this clone: One end of the junction fails to match germline, which may point to a read error. This chain uses TRBV7-7 with TRBJ2-5; 11 nucleotides align to TRBD1. Germline V gene lookup returns CDR1 SSHAT and CDR2 FNYEAQ (reference sequence). The CDR3 runs to 15 residues. The CDR3 coding sequence is TGTGCTAGCAGCCGGACTCGGACAGGGGGCGAGACCCAGTACTTC. It is translated as CASSRTRTGGETQYF.

This clone was seen only a few times. The chain joins TRBV6-1 to TRBJ1-4; possible D gene TRBD1, 5 bases. CDR1 MNHNS and CDR2 SASEGT come from the germline V gene. The V and J ends lost 2 bases and 5 bases respectively, with 12 bases between them. The CDR3 contains 15 residues. The CDR3 reads CASSEFGAGNEKLFF. The CDR3 DNA reads TGTGCCAGCAGTGAATTTGGGGCGGGGAATGAAAAACTGTTTTTT.

The V gene is TRBV4-1, the J gene TRBJ2-7, with 9 nucleotides matching TRBD2. The CDR3 covers 14 residues. J was trimmed by 4 bases and V by 5 bases; bases with no gene match: 6. The germline V gene has CDR1 MGHRA and CDR2 YSYEKL. Written as DNA, the CDR3 is TGCGCCAGCAGCATTAGCGGGAGTAAGTACGAGCAGTACTTC. Translating it yields CASSISGSKYEQYF.

The chain is built from TRBV6-5 and TRBJ1-1; TRBD1 is a possible D gene (6 bases). With 1 base removed from V and 4 bases from J, the gap between germline ends came to 10 bases. Germline CDR1 and CDR2: MNHEY and SVGAGI. This CDR3 region has 14 residues. The CDR3 nucleotides are TGTGCCAGCAGTTACTACAGGGCTAGCACTGAAGCTTTCTTT. The encoded protein is CASSYYRASTEAFF.

The chain recombines TRBV11-2 with TRBJ2-5, with D maybe TRBD1 (5 bases). Germline V gene sequence: CDR1 SGHAT, CDR2 FQNNGV. V gave up 5 bases and J gave up 0 bases, with 13 bases separating them. The length of the CDR3 is 15 residues. The CDR3 reads CASSPVGAYQETQYF. In nucleotides, the CDR3 is TGTGCCAGCAGCCCTGTTGGGGCCTACCAAGAGACCCAGTACTTC.

This chain joins TRBV25-1 and TRBJ2-7; the D gene is possibly TRBD2 (6 bases). Deletions cut 1 base from V and 5 bases from J, with 12 bases between. Germline CDR1 and CDR2: MGHDK and SYGVNS. The CDR3 covers 14 residues. The DNA of the CDR3 is TGTGCCAGCAGTGAATCTGGAGGGGTAAACGAGCAGTACTTC. This translates into CASSESGGVNEQYF.

The table lists this clone with a few counts. The rearrangement links TRBV5-4 to TRBJ1-6, with TRBD1 as a possible D gene (6 bases). This CDR3 contains 15 residues. Germline assignment: CDR1 SGHNT and CDR2 YYREEE (reference sequence). V lost 0 bases and J 7 bases, leaving 11 bases between the germline ends. The CDR3 protein is CASSLGGPGNSPLHF. The DNA of the CDR3 is TGTGCCAGCAGCTTGGGGGGGCCGGGAAATTCACCCCTCCACTTT.